The rows below give T cell receptor beta chains drawn from one sample of a study of CD8 T cells in Susac syndrome. TCRdb redid the calling of the immunoSEQ multiplex PCR reads with MiXCR, one entry per CDR3 protein. This sample carries about 250,000 distinct CDR3 sequences, 90% to 95% of them seen once, and the ten largest clones take roughly 0.07%. The source material was CD4+ T cells from PBMCs. These receptors were obtained from a human donor with multiple sclerosis. Both conserved end residues are part of each CDR3. Fields, in order: clone size, V gene, J gene, D gene, CDR3 protein, CDR3 DNA. D genes are given only for firm matches. The size entry is marked missing in some rows and otherwise reads once, few, many or a size class.

abundance: -
v_gene: TRBV12-3/TRBV12-4
j_gene: TRBJ1-1
d_gene: -
CDR3aa: CASRPGASPALNTEAFF
CDR3nt: TGTGCCAGCAGGCCGGGGGCCAGCCCAGCCCTGAACACTGAAGCTTTCTTT

abundance: -
v_gene: TRBV7-9
j_gene: TRBJ1-4
d_gene: -
CDR3aa: CASSTFRVQGREREKLFF
CDR3nt: TGTGCCAGCAGCACCTTTCGGGTACAGGGAAGAGAGCGTGAAAAACTGTTTTTT

abundance: -
v_gene: TRBV19
j_gene: TRBJ2-5
d_gene: -
CDR3aa: CASSARLVTGEETQYF
CDR3nt: TGTGCCAGTAGTGCCCGACTAGTTACGGGAGAGGAGACCCAGTACTTC

abundance: -
v_gene: TRBV6-6
j_gene: TRBJ2-7
d_gene: -
CDR3aa: CASSSIGGVYEQYF
CDR3nt: TGTGCCAGCAGTTCCATAGGAGGGGTCTACGAGCAGTACTTC

abundance: -
v_gene: TRBV4-1
j_gene: TRBJ1-2
d_gene: -
CDR3aa: CASSRLVEGSRYGYTF
CDR3nt: TGCGCCAGCAGCCGCCTCGTTGAAGGGAGTCGCTATGGCTACACCTTC

abundance: -
v_gene: TRBV4-1
j_gene: TRBJ2-1
d_gene: TRBD2
CDR3aa: CASSQLVPGLADNNEQFF
CDR3nt: TGCGCCAGCAGCCAACTCGTCCCGGGACTAGCGGATAACAATGAGCAGTTCTTC

abundance: -
v_gene: TRBV3-1
j_gene: TRBJ1-1
d_gene: -
CDR3aa: CASSQTGNTEAFF
CDR3nt: TGTGCCAGCAGCCAAACAGGGAACACTGAAGCTTTCTTT

abundance: -
v_gene: TRBV10-3
j_gene: TRBJ1-1
d_gene: -
CDR3aa: CAISESIVAEAFF
CDR3nt: TGTGCCATCAGTGAGTCGATCGTCGCTGAAGCTTTCTTT

abundance: once
v_gene: TRBV2
j_gene: TRBJ2-5
d_gene: TRBD1
CDR3aa: CASSVRTGQETQYF
CDR3nt: TGTGCCAGCAGTGTCAGGACAGGCCAAGAGACCCAGTACTTC

abundance: once
v_gene: TRBV12-5
j_gene: TRBJ1-1
d_gene: TRBD1
CDR3aa: CASGLVLSGGFEAFF
CDR3nt: TGTGCTAGTGGTTTGGTACTATCAGGGGGCTTTGAAGCTTTCTTT